This T cell receptor (beta chain) emerged from a study of CD8 T cells in Susac syndrome. Germline CDR1 reads LGHNA; CDR2 reads YNFKEQ. J gave up 3 bases and V 1 base, and 2 bases lay outside the gene matches. This CDR3 has 15 residues. An amount of RNA that ranged from roughly 0.5 to 1 ug was reverse transcribed with random hexamers. Amplification of TCR beta CDR3 across 54 Vbeta and 13 Jbeta was performed with immunoSEQ multiplex PCR. MiXCR, run by TCRdb on the immunoSEQ multiplex PCR reads, gives a single entry per CDR3 protein. The sample lists fewer than 200,000 distinct CDR3 sequences; 94% were seen once.

This sequence was found in a human donor with Susac syndrome. The sequencing input was CD4+ T cells from PBMCs. The genes are TRBV4-2 and TRBJ1-2, with 10 bases fitting TRBD1. CDR3 sequence (DNA): TGTGCCAGCAGCCAAGTGACAGGGGGCGACTATGGCTACACCTTC. It encodes CASSQVTGGDYGYTF.